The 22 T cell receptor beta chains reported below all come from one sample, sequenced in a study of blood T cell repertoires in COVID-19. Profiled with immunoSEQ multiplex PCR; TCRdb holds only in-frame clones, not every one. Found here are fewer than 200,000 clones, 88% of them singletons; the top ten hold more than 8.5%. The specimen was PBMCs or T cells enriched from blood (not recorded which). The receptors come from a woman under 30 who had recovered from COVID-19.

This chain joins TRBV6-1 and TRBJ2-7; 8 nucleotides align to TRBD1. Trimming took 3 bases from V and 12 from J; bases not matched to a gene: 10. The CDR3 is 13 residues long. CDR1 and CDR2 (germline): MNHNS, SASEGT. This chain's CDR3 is CASSDPGQGSRYF. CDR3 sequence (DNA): TGTGCCAGCAGTGACCCCGGACAGGGTAGTCGGTACTTC.

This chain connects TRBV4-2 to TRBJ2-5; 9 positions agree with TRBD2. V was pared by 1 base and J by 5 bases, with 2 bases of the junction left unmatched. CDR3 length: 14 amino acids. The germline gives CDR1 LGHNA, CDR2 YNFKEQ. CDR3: CASSQVLAGETQYF. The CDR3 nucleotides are TGTGCCAGCAGCCAAGTTCTAGCGGGGGAGACCCAGTACTTC.

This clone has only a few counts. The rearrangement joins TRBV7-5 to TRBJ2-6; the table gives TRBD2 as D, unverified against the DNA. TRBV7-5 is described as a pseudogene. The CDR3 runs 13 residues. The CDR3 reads CARRPSGANVLTF. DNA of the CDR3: TGTGCCAGGAGGCCCTCTGGGGCCAACGTCCTGACTTTC.

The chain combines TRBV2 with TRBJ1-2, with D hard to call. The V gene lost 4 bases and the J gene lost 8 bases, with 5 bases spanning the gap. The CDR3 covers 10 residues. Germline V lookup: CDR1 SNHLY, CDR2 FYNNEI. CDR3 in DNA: TGTGCCAGCAGTGTAGAGGGCTACACCTTC. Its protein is CASSVEGYTF.

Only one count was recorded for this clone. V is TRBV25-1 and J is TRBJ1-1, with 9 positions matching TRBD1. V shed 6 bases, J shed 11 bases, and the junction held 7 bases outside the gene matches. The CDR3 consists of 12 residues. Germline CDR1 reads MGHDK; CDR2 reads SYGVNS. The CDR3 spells CASSALDRGAFF. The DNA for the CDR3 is TGTGCCAGCAGCGCACTCGACAGGGGGGCTTTCTTT.

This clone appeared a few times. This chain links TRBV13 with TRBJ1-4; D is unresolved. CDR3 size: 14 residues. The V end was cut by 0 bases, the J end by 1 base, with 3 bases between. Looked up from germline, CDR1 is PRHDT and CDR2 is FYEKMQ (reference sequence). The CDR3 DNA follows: TGTGCCAGCAGCTTAGGGAGAACTAATGAAAAACTGTTTTTT. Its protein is CASSLGRTNEKLFF.

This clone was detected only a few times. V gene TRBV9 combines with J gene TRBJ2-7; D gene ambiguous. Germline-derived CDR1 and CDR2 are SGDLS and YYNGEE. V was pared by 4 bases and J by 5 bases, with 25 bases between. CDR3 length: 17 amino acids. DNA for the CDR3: TGTGCCAGCAGCCCCCTGGTAGGTTATGGGCAAAGGAACGAGCAGTACTTC. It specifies CASSPLVGYGQRNEQYF.

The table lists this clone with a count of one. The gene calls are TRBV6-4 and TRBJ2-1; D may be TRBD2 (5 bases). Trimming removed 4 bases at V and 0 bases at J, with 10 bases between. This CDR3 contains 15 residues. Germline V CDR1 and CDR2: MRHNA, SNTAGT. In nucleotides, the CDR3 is TGTGCCAGCAGTGTAGACCGGGACTCCTACAATGAGCAGTTCTTC. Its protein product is CASSVDRDSYNEQFF.

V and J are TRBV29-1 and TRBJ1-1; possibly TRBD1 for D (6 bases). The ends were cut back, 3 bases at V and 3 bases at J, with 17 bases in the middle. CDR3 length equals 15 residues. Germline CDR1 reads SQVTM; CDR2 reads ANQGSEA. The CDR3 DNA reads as TGCAGCGTTGACTGGACACCCAAGGGGGACACTGAAGCTTTCTTT. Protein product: CSVDWTPKGDTEAFF.

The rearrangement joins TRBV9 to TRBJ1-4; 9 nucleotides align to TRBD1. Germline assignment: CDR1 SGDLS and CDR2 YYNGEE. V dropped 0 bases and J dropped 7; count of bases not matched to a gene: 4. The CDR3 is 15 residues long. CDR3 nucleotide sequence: TGTGCCAGCAGCGTAGATACAGGGGGCGTTGAAAAACTGTTTTTT. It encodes CASSVDTGGVEKLFF. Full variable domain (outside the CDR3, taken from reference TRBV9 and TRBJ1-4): DSGVTQTPKHLITATGQRVTLRCSPRSGDLSVYWYQQSLDQGLQFLIQYYNGEERAKGNILERFSAQQFPDLHSELNLSSLELGDSALYFCASSVDTGGVEKLFFGSGTQLSVL.

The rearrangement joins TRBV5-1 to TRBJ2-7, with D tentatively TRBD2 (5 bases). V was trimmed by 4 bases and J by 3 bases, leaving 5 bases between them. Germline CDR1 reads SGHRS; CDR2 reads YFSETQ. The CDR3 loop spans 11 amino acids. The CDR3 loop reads CASSDYYEQYF. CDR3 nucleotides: TGCGCCAGCAGCGACTACTACGAGCAGTACTTC.

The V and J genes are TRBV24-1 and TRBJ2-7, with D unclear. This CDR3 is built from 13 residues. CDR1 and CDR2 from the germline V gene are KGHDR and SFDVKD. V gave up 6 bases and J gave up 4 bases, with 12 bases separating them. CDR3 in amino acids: CATSPFYTYEQYF. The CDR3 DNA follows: TGTGCCACCAGTCCTTTTTACACGTACGAGCAGTACTTC.

In nucleotides, the CDR3 is TGTGCCAGCAGGAGGGGGGTTGGGAGGGAGGCGAACACCGGGGAGCTGTTTTTT. Translation gives CASRRGVGREANTGELFF. The chain carries TRBV2 and TRBJ2-2; possibly TRBD2 for D (7 bases). The V and J ends lost 6 bases and 0 bases respectively, with 20 bases between them. In germline, CDR1 is SNHLY, CDR2 FYNNEI. The CDR3 has 18 residues. Filled out from reference TRBV2 and TRBJ2-2, the complete variable domain reads EPEVTQTPSHQVTQMGQEVILRCVPISNHLYFYWYRQILGQKVEFLVSFYNNEISEKSEIFDDQFSVERPDGSNFTLKIRSTKLEDSAMYFCASRRGVGREANTGELFFGEGSRLTVL.

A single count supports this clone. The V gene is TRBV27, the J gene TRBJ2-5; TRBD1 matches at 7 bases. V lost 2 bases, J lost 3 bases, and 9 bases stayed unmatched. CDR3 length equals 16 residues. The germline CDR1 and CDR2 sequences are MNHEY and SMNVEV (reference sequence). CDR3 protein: CASSLHPGQPKETQYF. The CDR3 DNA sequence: TGTGCCAGCAGTTTACACCCGGGACAGCCGAAAGAGACCCAGTACTTC.

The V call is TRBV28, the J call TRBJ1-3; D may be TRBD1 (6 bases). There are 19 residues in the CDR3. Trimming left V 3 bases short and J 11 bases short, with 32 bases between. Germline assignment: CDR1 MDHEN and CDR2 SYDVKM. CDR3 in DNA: TGTGCCAGCAGTTTCGTTGGACAGTCTCTTTGGGGTCCCCCCTTGGCCATATATTTT. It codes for CASSFVGQSLWGPPLAIYF. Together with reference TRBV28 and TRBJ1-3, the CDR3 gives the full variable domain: DVKVTQSSRYLVKRTGEKVFLECVQDMDHENMFWYRQDPGLGLRLIYFSYDVKMKEKGDIPEGYSVSREKKERFSLILESASTNQTSMYLCASSFVGQSLWGPPLAIYFGEGSWLTVV.

CDR3: CASSPTIGQGNSPLHF. CDR3 nucleotide sequence: TGTGCCAGTAGTCCCACGATTGGACAGGGTAATTCACCCCTCCACTTT. The chain recombines TRBV19 with TRBJ1-6; 8 bases are a match to TRBD1. CDR3 length: 16 amino acids. Germline V gives CDR1 LNHDA, CDR2 SQIVND (reference sequence). V lost 5 bases, J lost 6 bases, and 9 bases stayed unmatched.

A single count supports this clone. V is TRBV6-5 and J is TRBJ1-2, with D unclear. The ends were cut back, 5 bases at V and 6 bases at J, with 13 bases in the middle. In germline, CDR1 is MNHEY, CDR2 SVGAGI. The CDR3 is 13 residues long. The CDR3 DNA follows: TGTGCCAGCAGTCGCCGGAGTGGCGATGGCTACACCTTC. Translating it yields CASSRRSGDGYTF.

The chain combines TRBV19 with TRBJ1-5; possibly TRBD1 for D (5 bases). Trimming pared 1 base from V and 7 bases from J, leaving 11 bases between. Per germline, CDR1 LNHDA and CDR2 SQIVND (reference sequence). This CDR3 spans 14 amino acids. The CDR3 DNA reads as TGTGCCAGTAGTATAGGCAGGGTGGAACAGCCCCAGCATTTT. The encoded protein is CASSIGRVEQPQHF.

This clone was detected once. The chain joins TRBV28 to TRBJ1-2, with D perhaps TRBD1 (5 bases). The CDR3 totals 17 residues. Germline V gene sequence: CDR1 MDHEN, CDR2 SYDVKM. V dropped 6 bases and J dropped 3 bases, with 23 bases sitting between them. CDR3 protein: CASSTSFGGGGYYGYTF. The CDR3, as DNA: TGTGCCAGCAGCACTAGTTTCGGGGGGGGAGGATACTATGGCTACACCTTC.

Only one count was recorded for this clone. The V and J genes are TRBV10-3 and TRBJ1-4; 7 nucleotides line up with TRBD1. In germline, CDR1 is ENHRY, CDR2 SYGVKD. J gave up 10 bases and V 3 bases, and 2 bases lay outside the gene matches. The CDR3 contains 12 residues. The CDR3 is CAISDPGGKLFF. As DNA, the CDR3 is TGTGCCATCAGTGATCCAGGGGGAAAACTGTTTTTT.

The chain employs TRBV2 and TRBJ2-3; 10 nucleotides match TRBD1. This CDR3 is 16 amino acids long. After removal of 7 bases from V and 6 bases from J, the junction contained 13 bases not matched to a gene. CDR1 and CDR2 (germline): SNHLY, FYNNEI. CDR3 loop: CASTARTGGVGDTQYF. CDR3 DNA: TGTGCCAGCACCGCCCGGACAGGGGGTGTGGGGGATACGCAGTATTTT.

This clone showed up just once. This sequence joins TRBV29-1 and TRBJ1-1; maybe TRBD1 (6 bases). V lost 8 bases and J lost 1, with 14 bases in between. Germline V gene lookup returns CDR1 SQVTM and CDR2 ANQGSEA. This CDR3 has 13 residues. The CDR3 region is CSLKTGTNTEAFF. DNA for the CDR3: TGCAGCCTGAAAACAGGGACGAACACTGAAGCTTTCTTT.